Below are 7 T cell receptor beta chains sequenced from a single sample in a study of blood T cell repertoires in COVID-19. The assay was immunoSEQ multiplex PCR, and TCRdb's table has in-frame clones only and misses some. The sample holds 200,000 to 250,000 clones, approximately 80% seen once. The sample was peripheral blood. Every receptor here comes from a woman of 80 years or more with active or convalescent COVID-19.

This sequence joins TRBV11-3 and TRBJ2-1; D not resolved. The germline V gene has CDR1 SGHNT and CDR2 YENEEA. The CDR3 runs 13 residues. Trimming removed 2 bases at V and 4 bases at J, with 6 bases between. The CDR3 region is CASSLLGYNEQFF. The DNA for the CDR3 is TGTGCCAGCAGCTTACTAGGTTACAATGAGCAGTTCTTC.

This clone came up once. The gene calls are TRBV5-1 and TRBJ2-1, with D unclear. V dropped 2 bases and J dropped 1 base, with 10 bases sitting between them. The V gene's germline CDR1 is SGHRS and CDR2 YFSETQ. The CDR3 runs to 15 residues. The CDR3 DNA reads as TGCGCCAGCAGCTTTTTAGCAGATTCCTACAATGAGCAGTTCTTC. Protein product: CASSFLADSYNEQFF.

The CDR3 DNA follows: TGCAGCGTCCAAATCAGGGCCCCATCTGGAAACACCATATATTTT. Translation: CSVQIRAPSGNTIYF. The rearrangement joins TRBV29-1 to TRBJ1-3; the D gene is possibly TRBD1 (5 bases). CDR3 length: 15 amino acids. The V end was cut by 6 bases, the J end by 1 base, with 16 bases between. CDR1 and CDR2 from the germline V gene are SQVTM and ANQGSEA.

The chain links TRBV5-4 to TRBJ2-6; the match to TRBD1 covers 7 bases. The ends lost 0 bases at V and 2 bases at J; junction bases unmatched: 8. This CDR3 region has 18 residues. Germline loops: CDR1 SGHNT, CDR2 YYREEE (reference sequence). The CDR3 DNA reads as TGTGCCAGCAGCTTGGGAAGGGACAGAGGAACTGGGGCCAACGTCCTGACTTTC. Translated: CASSLGRDRGTGANVLTF.

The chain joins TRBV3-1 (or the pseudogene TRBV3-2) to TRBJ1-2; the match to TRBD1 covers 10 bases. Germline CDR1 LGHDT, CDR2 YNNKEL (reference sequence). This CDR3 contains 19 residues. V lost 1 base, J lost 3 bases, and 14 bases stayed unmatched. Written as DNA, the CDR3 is TGTGCCAGCAGCCAAGCCCTGACAGGGGGCGCGGGAGGTGACTATGGCTACACCTTC. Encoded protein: CASSQALTGGAGGDYGYTF.

Here the CDR3 reads CASSLAQLQLTDTQYF. The CDR3 DNA is TGTGCCAGCAGCTTGGCGCAGCTACAGCTCACAGATACGCAGTATTTT. The chain recombines TRBV5-4 with TRBJ2-3; D gene uncertain. Germline-derived CDR1 and CDR2 are SGHNT and YYREEE (reference sequence). The CDR3 has 16 amino acids. Between the trimmed V and J ends, which lost 0 bases and 2 bases, there was a span of 13 bases.

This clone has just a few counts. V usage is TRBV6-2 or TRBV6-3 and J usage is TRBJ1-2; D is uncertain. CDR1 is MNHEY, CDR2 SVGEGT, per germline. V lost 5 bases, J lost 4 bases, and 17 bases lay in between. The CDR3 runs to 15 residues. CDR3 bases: TGTGCCAGCAGTCGCCGGGGAGGACCCTCCTATGGCTACACCTTC. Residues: CASSRRGGPSYGYTF.